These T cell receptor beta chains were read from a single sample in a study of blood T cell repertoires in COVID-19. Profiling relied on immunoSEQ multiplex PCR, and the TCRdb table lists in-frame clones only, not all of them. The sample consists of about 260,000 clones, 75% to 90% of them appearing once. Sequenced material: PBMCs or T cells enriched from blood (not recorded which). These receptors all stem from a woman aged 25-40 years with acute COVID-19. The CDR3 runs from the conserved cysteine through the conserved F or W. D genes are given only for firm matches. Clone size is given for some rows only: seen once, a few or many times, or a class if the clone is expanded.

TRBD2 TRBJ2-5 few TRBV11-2 CASSPGGTSGVETQYF TGTGCCAGCAGCCCCGGGGGGACTAGCGGTGTAGAGACCCAGTACTTC
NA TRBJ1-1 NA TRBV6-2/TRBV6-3 CASSSLQGYTEAFF TGTGCCAGCAGTTCCCTCCAGGGGTACACTGAAGCTTTCTTT
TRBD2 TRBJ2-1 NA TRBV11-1 CASSSLAVEINEQFF TGTGCCAGCAGCTCGCTAGCGGTAGAGATTAATGAGCAGTTCTTC
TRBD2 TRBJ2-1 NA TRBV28 CASSPAGRYNEQFF TGTGCCAGCAGTCCTGCCGGGAGGTACAATGAGCAGTTCTTC
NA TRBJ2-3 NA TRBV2 CASTLGGRYYTDTQYF TGTGCCAGCACATTAGGTGGTCGGTACTACACAGATACGCAGTATTTT
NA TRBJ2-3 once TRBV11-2 CASSLGPSSTDTQYF TGTGCCAGCAGCTTGGGCCCCTCGAGCACAGATACGCAGTATTTT
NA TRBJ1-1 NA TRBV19 CASSIDGGDYTEAFF TGTGCCAGTAGTATAGATGGGGGCGATTACACTGAAGCTTTCTTT
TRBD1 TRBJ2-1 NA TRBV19 CASSITAQGASNEQFF TGTGCCAGTAGTATAACCGCGCAGGGGGCGAGCAATGAGCAGTTCTTC
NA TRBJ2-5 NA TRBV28 CASSPSPPRQETQYF TGTGCCAGCAGCCCCTCGCCGCCGAGACAAGAGACCCAGTACTTC
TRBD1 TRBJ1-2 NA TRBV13 CASSFGTGGGYYGYTF TGTGCCAGCAGCTTCGGGACAGGGGGCGGCTACTATGGCTACACCTTC
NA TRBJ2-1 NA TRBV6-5 CASSYVGGNEQFF TGTGCCAGCAGTTACGTGGGGGGCAATGAGCAGTTCTTC
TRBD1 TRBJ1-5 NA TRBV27 CASAPGQGIWQPQHF TGTGCCAGCGCGCCGGGACAGGGCATATGGCAGCCCCAGCATTTT
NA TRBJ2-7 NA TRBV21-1 CASSKGALASGEQYF TGTGCCAGCAGCAAGGGGGCCCTAGCATCGGGCGAGCAGTACTTC
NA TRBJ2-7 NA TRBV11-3 CASSVRGDSYEQYF TGTGCCAGCAGCGTTCGCGGGGACTCCTACGAGCAGTACTTC
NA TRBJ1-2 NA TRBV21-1 CASSKLGYTF TGTGCCAGCAGCAAACTTGGCTACACCTTC
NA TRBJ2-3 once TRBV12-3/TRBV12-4 CASSQGPDTQYF TGTGCCAGCAGTCAGGGTCCCGATACGCAGTATTTT
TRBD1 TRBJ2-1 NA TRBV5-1 CASSLWTGQDEQFF TGCGCCAGCAGCCTATGGACAGGGCAGGATGAGCAGTTCTTC
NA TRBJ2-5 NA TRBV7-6 CASSLSGAETQYF TGTGCCAGCAGCTTATCAGGGGCGGAGACCCAGTACTTC
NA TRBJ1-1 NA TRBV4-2 CASSQARGRPTEAFF TGTGCCAGCAGCCAAGCCCGGGGGAGGCCCACTGAAGCTTTCTTT
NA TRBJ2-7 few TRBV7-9 CASSPSLSGYEQYF TGTGCCAGCAGCCCTAGTCTTAGTGGCTACGAGCAGTACTTC
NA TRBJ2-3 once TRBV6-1 CASSELGVSTDTQYF TGTGCCAGCAGTGAATTGGGAGTTTCCACAGATACGCAGTATTTT
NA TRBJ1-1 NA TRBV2 CASSQQGGEAFF TGTGCCAGCAGTCAACAGGGTGGTGAAGCTTTCTTT
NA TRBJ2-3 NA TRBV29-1 CSVEPVRRVAADTQYF TGCAGCGTTGAGCCGGTGAGGCGGGTAGCGGCAGATACGCAGTATTTT
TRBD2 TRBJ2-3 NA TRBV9 CASSGGAGGDTQYF TGTGCCAGCAGCGGCGGAGCGGGGGGGGATACGCAGTATTTT
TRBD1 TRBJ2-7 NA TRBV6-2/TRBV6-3 CASSDGQGVSYEQYF TGTGCCAGCAGTGACGGACAGGGAGTGTCCTACGAGCAGTACTTC
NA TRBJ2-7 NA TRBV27 CASSWQGSYEQYF TGTGCCAGCAGTTGGCAGGGATCCTACGAGCAGTACTTC
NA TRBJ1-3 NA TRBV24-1 CATSDPRQGGNTIYF TGTGCCACCAGTGACCCGCGCCAGGGGGGAAACACCATATATTTT
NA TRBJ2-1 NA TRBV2 CASKGDYNEQFF TGTGCCAGCAAGGGGGACTACAATGAGCAGTTCTTC
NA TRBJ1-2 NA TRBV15 CATSRDLDQGYEIGYTF TGTGCCACCAGCAGAGATCTTGATCAGGGGTACGAGATCGGCTACACCTTC
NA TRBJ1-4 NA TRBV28 CASIFTGSTNEKLFF TGTGCCAGCATTTTTACAGGGAGCACTAATGAAAAACTGTTTTTT
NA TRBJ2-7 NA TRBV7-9 CASSSGWDTGWEQYF TGTGCCAGCAGCTCAGGCTGGGACACGGGGTGGGAGCAGTACTTC
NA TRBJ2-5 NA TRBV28 CASSLSGSTSGTQYF TGTGCCAGCAGTTTATCGGGGAGTACCTCTGGGACCCAGTACTTC
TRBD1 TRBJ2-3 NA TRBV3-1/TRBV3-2 CASSQEGPGTGVPDTQYF TGTGCCAGCAGCCAAGAGGGGCCCGGGACAGGGGTTCCAGATACGCAGTATTTT
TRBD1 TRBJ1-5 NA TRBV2 CASSDSPGGPNQPQHF TGTGCCAGCAGTGATTCCCCAGGGGGACCCAATCAGCCCCAGCATTTT
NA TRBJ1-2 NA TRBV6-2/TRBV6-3 CASSGSPPVLNYGYTF TGTGCCAGCAGTGGTTCACCCCCTGTACTTAACTATGGCTACACCTTC
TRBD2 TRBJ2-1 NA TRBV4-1 CASSQEMWEGLDEQFF TGCGCCAGCAGCCAAGAAATGTGGGAGGGCCTGGATGAGCAGTTCTTC
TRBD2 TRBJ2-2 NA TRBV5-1 CASSLEASGSSYTGELFF TGCGCCAGCAGCTTGGAAGCTAGCGGGAGTAGCTACACCGGGGAGCTGTTTTTT
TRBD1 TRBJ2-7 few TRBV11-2 CASSLPTPGTGEIEQYF TGTGCCAGCAGCTTACCCACGCCCGGGACAGGGGAGATCGAGCAGTACTTC
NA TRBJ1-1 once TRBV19 CASSVRAGYEAFF TGTGCCAGTAGTGTTCGGGCGGGCTATGAAGCTTTCTTT
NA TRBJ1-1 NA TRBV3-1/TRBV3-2 CASSQSINTEAFF TGTGCCAGCAGCCAATCCATTAACACTGAAGCTTTCTTT
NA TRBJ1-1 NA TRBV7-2 CASKREGYTEAFF TGTGCCAGCAAGCGGGAGGGGTACACTGAAGCTTTCTTT
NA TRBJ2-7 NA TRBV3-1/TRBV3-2 CASSQEGSYEQYF TGTGCCAGCAGCCAAGAGGGCAGTTACGAGCAGTACTTC
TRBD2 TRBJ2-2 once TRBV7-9 CASSSKREGTGELFF TGTGCCAGCAGCTCCAAGCGGGAGGGTACCGGGGAGCTGTTTTTT
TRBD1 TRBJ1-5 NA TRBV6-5 CASRGQGGQPQHF TGTGCCAGCAGGGGACAGGGAGGTCAGCCCCAGCATTTT
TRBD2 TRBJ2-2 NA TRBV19 CASSDAGTSGRVAGELFF TGTGCCAGTAGCGACGCCGGGACTAGCGGGAGAGTTGCCGGGGAGCTGTTTTTT
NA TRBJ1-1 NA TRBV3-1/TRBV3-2 CASSQSQGDTEAFF TGTGCCAGCAGCCAGTCACAGGGCGACACTGAAGCTTTCTTT
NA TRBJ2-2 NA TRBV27 CASSPTDSWSGELFF TGTGCCAGCAGTCCCACGGACAGTTGGTCCGGGGAGCTGTTTTTT
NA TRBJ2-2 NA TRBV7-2 CASSNNRGNTGELFF TGTGCCAGCAGCAATAATCGCGGAAACACCGGGGAGCTGTTTTTT
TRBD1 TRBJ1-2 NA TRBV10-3 CASLPGTGVGDGYTF TGTGCCAGCCTCCCAGGGACAGGGGTAGGTGATGGCTACACCTTC
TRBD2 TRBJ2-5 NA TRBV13 CASSLAGGPREETQYF TGTGCCAGCAGCTTGGCGGGAGGGCCGAGGGAAGAGACCCAGTACTTC
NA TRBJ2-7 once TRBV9 CASSGTDETYEQYF TGTGCCAGCAGCGGGACAGACGAAACCTACGAGCAGTACTTC
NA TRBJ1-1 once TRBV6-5 CASSYSTGGTEAFF TGTGCCAGCAGTTACTCGACGGGGGGCACTGAAGCTTTCTTT